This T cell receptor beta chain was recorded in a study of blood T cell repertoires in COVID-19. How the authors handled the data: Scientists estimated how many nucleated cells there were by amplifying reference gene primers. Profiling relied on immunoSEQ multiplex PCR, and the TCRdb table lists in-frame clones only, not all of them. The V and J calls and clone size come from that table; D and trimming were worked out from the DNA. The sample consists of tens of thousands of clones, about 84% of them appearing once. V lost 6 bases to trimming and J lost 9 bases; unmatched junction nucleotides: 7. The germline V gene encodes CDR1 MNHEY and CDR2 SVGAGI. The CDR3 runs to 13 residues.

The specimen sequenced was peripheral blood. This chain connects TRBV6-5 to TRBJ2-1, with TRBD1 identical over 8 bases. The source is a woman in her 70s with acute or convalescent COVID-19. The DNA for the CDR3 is TGTGCCAGCAGGGAGGACAGGGTTAGTGAGCAGTTCTTC. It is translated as CASREDRVSEQFF.